One and the same sample provided the 19 T cell receptor beta chains below, sequenced in a study of CD8 T cells in Susac syndrome. RNA amounts of about 0.45 to 1 ug underwent reverse transcription with random hexamers. TCRdb reprocessed the immunoSEQ multiplex PCR reads with MiXCR, giving one entry per CDR3 protein. This sample has fewer than 200,000 distinct CDR3 sequences, with over 85% found just once. The sample comprised CD4+ T cells from PBMCs. The receptors here all came from a human donor in good health.

The sample holds one count of this clonotype. The chain carries TRBV29-1 and TRBJ2-6; D not resolved. The V gene lost 3 bases and the J gene lost 0 bases, with 9 bases spanning the gap. Germline-derived CDR1 and CDR2 are SQVTM and ANQGSEA. The CDR3 loop spans 15 amino acids. This CDR3 reads CSVEITTSGANVLTF. DNA of the CDR3: TGCAGCGTTGAGATTACGACCTCTGGGGCCAACGTCCTGACTTTC.

This chain uses TRBV29-1 with TRBJ2-3, with unresolved D. The V end lost 7 bases, the J end lost 4 bases, and 15 bases lay between the germline ends. This CDR3 is 13 amino acids long. Per the germline V gene, CDR1 is SQVTM and CDR2 is ANQGSEA. The CDR3, as DNA: TGCAGCGCCCAGACCGTTTCCCCAGATACGCAGTATTTT. Protein sequence: CSAQTVSPDTQYF.

The rearrangement uses TRBV20-1 and TRBJ2-7, with 8 bases identical to TRBD2. J gave up 7 bases and V 3 bases, and 11 bases lay outside the gene matches. The length of the CDR3 is 14 residues. Germline V lookup: CDR1 DFQATT, CDR2 SNEGSKA (reference sequence). CDR3 sequence (DNA): TGCAGTGCTAGTTCAGCGGGAGATACCGTAGAGCAGTACTTC. This encodes CSASSAGDTVEQYF.

The chain employs TRBV29-1 and TRBJ2-3; D ambiguous. Germline-derived CDR1 and CDR2 are SQVTM and ANQGSEA. The CDR3 is 11 residues long. Trimming stripped 3 bases from V and 2 bases from J, with 3 bases between. The CDR3 nucleotides are TGCAGCGTTGAGCCCACAGATACGCAGTATTTT. Translated: CSVEPTDTQYF.

The table lists this clonotype with a few counts. The V gene is TRBV23-1, the J gene TRBJ2-5; D gene ambiguous. TRBV23-1 has ORF status, its function being uncertain. The CDR3 totals 12 residues. V was pared by 9 bases and J by 5 bases, with 13 bases between. The CDR3 DNA sequence: TGCGCCAGGAGCCTGGTAGTGGAGACCCAGTACTTC. Amino acid sequence: CARSLVVETQYF.

This rearrangement joins TRBV24-1 to TRBJ2-2; tentative D call: TRBD2 (5 bases). The CDR3 has 15 amino acids. Trimming removed 4 bases from V and 6 bases from J, with 14 bases in between. CDR1 and CDR2 from the germline V gene are KGHDR and SFDVKD. The CDR3 loop reads CATSEVLGDAGELFF. CDR3 nucleotide sequence: TGTGCCACCAGTGAGGTCCTGGGAGACGCCGGGGAGCTGTTTTTT.

As for this clonotype: At one end the junction does not follow the germline gene, possibly because of a read error. Here the CDR3 DNA reads TGCAGTGCTAGAGTAACCTTTGTTTTGGGAGGGAACATCCAGTACTTC. This gives the protein CSARVTFVLGGNIQYF. V gene TRBV20-1 combines with J gene TRBJ2-4, with 7 bases that match TRBD2. Per germline, CDR1 DFQATT and CDR2 SNEGSKA (reference sequence). This CDR3 comprises 16 residues.

This clonotype was found once. The rearrangement uses TRBV6-5 and TRBJ2-7, with TRBD1 matching 7 bases. The germline V gene has CDR1 MNHEY and CDR2 SVGAGI. After removal of 2 bases from V and 12 bases from J, the junction contained 13 bases not matched to a gene. This CDR3 is built from 14 residues. CDR3 sequence: CASSYTQQGRNPYF. The CDR3 DNA sequence: TGTGCCAGCAGTTACACCCAACAGGGGCGAAATCCGTACTTC.

The chain carries TRBV7-2 and TRBJ2-7, with 7 positions matching TRBD2. Germline V gene sequence: CDR1 SGHTA, CDR2 FQGNSA. V lost 5 bases to trimming and J lost 4 bases; unmatched junction nucleotides: 8. This CDR3 spans 14 amino acids. The CDR3 spells CASSTKRDPYEQYF. CDR3 nucleotides: TGTGCCAGCAGCACAAAGCGGGACCCTTACGAGCAGTACTTC.

The chain uses TRBV29-1 and TRBJ1-1; 10 bases fit TRBD1. Germline V gives CDR1 SQVTM, CDR2 ANQGSEA. This CDR3 region has 13 residues. J lost 5 bases, V lost 8 bases, and 8 bases had no gene match. DNA for the CDR3: TGCAGCTTCCTCCGGACAGGGGGAACTGAAGCTTTCTTT. Its translation: CSFLRTGGTEAFF. Supplemented by reference TRBV29-1 and TRBJ1-1, the full variable domain reads SAVISQKPSRDICQRGTSLTIQCQVDSQVTMMFWYRQQPGQSLTLIATANQGSEATYESGFVIDKFPISRPNLTFSTLTVSNMSPEDSSIYLCSFLRTGGTEAFFGQGTRLTVV.

This clonotype was detected once. The rearrangement joins TRBV15 to TRBJ2-5; 7 bases map to TRBD2. The CDR3 totals 15 residues. J gave up 2 bases and V 4 bases, and 7 bases lay outside the gene matches. Germline V gene sequence: CDR1 LNHNV, CDR2 YYDKDF (reference sequence). CDR3 nucleotides: TGTGCCACCAGCACATGGACTAGTGAGCAAGAGACCCAGTACTTC. It is translated as CATSTWTSEQETQYF.

The rearrangement joins TRBV20-1 to TRBJ2-7, with TRBD2 matching 9 bases. From germline, CDR1 is DFQATT and CDR2 SNEGSKA (reference sequence). J gave up 3 bases and V 0 bases, and 9 bases lay outside the gene matches. The CDR3 sequence is 16 residues long. CDR3 sequence (DNA): TGCAGTGCTAGAGATGGGCGACTAGCGGCCAGCTACGAGCAGTACTTC. Residues: CSARDGRLAASYEQYF.

This chain links TRBV28 with TRBJ2-4; 9 bases are a match to TRBD1. Trimming took 6 bases from V and 0 from J; bases not matched to a gene: 0. The CDR3 sequence is 14 residues long. Per the germline V gene, CDR1 is MDHEN and CDR2 is SYDVKM. In nucleotides, the CDR3 is TGTGCCAGCAGGGACAGGGGAGCCAAAAACATTCAGTACTTC. It yields the protein CASRDRGAKNIQYF. Using reference TRBV28 and TRBJ2-4 for the parts outside the CDR3, the full variable domain is DVKVTQSSRYLVKRTGEKVFLECVQDMDHENMFWYRQDPGLGLRLIYFSYDVKMKEKGDIPEGYSVSREKKERFSLILESASTNQTSMYLCASRDRGAKNIQYFGAGTRLSVL.

This clonotype was detected once. The chain carries TRBV20-1 and TRBJ2-7, with D maybe TRBD2 (5 bases). V was shortened by 0 bases and J by 1 base, with 10 bases between the two germline ends. The V gene's germline CDR1 is DFQATT and CDR2 SNEGSKA (reference sequence). The CDR3 covers 14 residues. The CDR3 DNA reads TGCAGTGCTAGAGATGAAAGCGGATCCTACGAGCAGTACTTC. Residues: CSARDESGSYEQYF.

The rearrangement links TRBV11-1 to TRBJ2-5; D call uncertain. The CDR3 extends over 14 amino acids. Germline CDR1 is SGHAT and CDR2 is FQDESV (reference sequence). V lost 4 bases, J lost 4 bases, and 13 bases lay in between. Here the CDR3 DNA reads TGTGCCAGCAGCTCCGGGCTCCGAGGAGAGACCCAGTACTTC. It yields the protein CASSSGLRGETQYF.

V and J are TRBV20-1 and TRBJ2-5, with 7 bases identical to TRBD2. CDR1 and CDR2 (germline): DFQATT, SNEGSKA (reference sequence). The CDR3 covers 16 residues. Trimming removed 6 bases from V and 4 bases from J; junction bases left unmatched: 17. Here the CDR3 DNA reads TGCAGTGCCCGGGGAACCCTTCGGCGGGAGCCAGAGACCCAGTACTTC. Translated: CSARGTLRREPETQYF.

The chain joins TRBV20-1 to TRBJ2-7; possibly TRBD1 or TRBD2 for D (5 bases each). The CDR3 sequence is 15 residues long. Trimming shortened V by 0 bases and J by 0 bases, and 12 bases separated the two germline ends. Germline V lookup: CDR1 DFQATT, CDR2 SNEGSKA (reference sequence). Here the CDR3 reads CSARDPGTGSYEQYF. In nucleotides, the CDR3 is TGCAGTGCTAGAGATCCAGGGACGGGCTCCTACGAGCAGTACTTC.

The rearrangement links TRBV30 to TRBJ1-2; D unresolved. The V and J ends lost 7 bases and 7 bases respectively, with 10 bases between them. This CDR3 has 10 residues. The germline V gene has CDR1 GTSNPN and CDR2 SVGIG (reference sequence). The CDR3 nucleotides read TGTGCCTCCTACAGCACTGGCTACACCTTC. Translated: CASYSTGYTF.

This chain joins TRBV6-5 and TRBJ1-5; D is uncertain. Germline loops: CDR1 MNHEY, CDR2 SVGAGI. CDR3 length: 15 amino acids. V lost 5 bases and J 2 bases, leaving 13 bases between the germline ends. CDR3: CASSPYDGGNQPQHF. The CDR3 DNA is TGTGCCAGCAGTCCTTACGACGGGGGCAATCAGCCCCAGCATTTT.